The 21 T cell receptor beta chains listed next were all sequenced from one sample in a study of blood T cells in healthy people across ages. Alongside a J-beta primer mix, a sample-barcoded 5' primer served in a second PCR lasting roughly 7 to 12 cycles. TCRdb processed the 5' RACE reads anew with MiXCR; each CDR3 protein has one entry. This sample has approximately 780,000 distinct CDR3 sequences, with around 24% found just once. This same sample was also part of a study on T cells of mothers and their children.

Sequencing used blood. These TCRs come from a boy aged 5 to 17 in good health.

This clonotype has a handful of counts. This chain connects TRBV10-3 to TRBJ1-4; D ambiguous. Germline CDR1 ENHRY, CDR2 SYGVKD. Between the trimmed V and J ends, which lost 0 bases and 9 bases, there was a span of 14 bases. The CDR3 spans 15 residues. CDR3 amino acids: CAISESTRIGQKLFF. CDR3 coding DNA: TGTGCCATCAGTGAGTCGACCAGGATTGGGCAAAAACTGTTTTTT.

The chain links TRBV7-9 to TRBJ1-6; TRBD1 agrees at 9 bases. Germline values: CDR1 SEHNR, CDR2 FQNEAQ (reference sequence). This CDR3 has 13 residues. With V trimmed by 4 bases and J by 11 bases, 3 bases remained unmatched. CDR3 sequence (DNA): TGTGCCAGCAGCTGGCGGACAGGGGCACCCCTCCACTTT. It is translated as CASSWRTGAPLHF.

J is TRBJ2-2 and V is TRBV2, with TRBD2 matching over 15 bases. This CDR3 region has 19 residues. J was trimmed by 3 bases and V by 0 bases; bases with no gene match: 5. Per germline, CDR1 SNHLY and CDR2 FYNNEI. CDR3 bases: TGTGCCAGCAGTGAAGCGGGGACTAGCGGGGGGAGGCACACCGGGGAGCTGTTTTTT. Translated: CASSEAGTSGGRHTGELFF.

This clonotype was seen only a few times. The chain joins TRBV20-1 to TRBJ2-1; 10 bases are a match to TRBD2. Trimming took 3 bases from V and 3 from J; bases not matched to a gene: 5. CDR3 length: 15 residues. The germline V gene encodes CDR1 DFQATT and CDR2 SNEGSKA (reference sequence). The CDR3 nucleotides are TGCAGTGCTAGCTCCGCTAGCGGGGGCTACAATGAGCAGTTCTTC. Protein: CSASSASGGYNEQFF.

DNA for the CDR3: TGTGCCAGCAGTTACGGGACAGGGGTAGACTATGGCTACACCTTC. Residues: CASSYGTGVDYGYTF. The chain recombines TRBV6-5 with TRBJ1-2, with 10 bases lining up with TRBD1. This CDR3 is built from 15 residues. With V trimmed by 2 bases and J by 3 bases, 3 bases remained unmatched. Per germline, CDR1 MNHEY and CDR2 SVGAGI.

CDR3: CASSLDGSSPLHF. In nucleotides, the CDR3 is TGTGCCAGCAGCTTAGACGGGAGTTCACCCCTCCACTTT. This rearrangement joins TRBV7-9 to TRBJ1-6; D gene unclear. Trimming stripped 1 base from V and 9 bases from J, with 7 bases between. This CDR3 is 13 amino acids long. Germline CDR1 SEHNR, CDR2 FQNEAQ (reference sequence).

The V and J genes are TRBV4-1 and TRBJ2-1, with 8 positions matching TRBD1. Losses at the gene ends were 0 bases for V and 9 bases for J; bases not matched to a gene: 4. The germline V gene has CDR1 MGHRA and CDR2 YSYEKL. CDR3 size: 14 residues. The CDR3, as DNA: TGCGCCAGCAGCCAAGAGCAGGGGGCGGGTGAGCAGTTCTTC. This sequence encodes CASSQEQGAGEQFF.

The chain uses TRBV4-2 and TRBJ1-1; D is perhaps TRBD1 (6 bases). Germline V CDR1 and CDR2: LGHNA, YNFKEQ. V was trimmed by 3 bases and J by 7 bases, leaving 12 bases between them. CDR3 length: 13 residues. CDR3 region: CASSQRSGVEAFF. In DNA form, the CDR3 reads TGTGCCAGCAGCCAGCGATCAGGGGTTGAAGCTTTCTTT.

The chain is built from TRBV2 and TRBJ1-2; the D is unclear. This CDR3 region has 13 residues. Per germline, CDR1 SNHLY and CDR2 FYNNEI. Trimming left V 4 bases short and J 2 bases short, with 8 bases between. The CDR3: CASSAVANYGYTF. CDR3 sequence (DNA): TGTGCCAGCAGTGCGGTAGCAAACTATGGCTACACCTTC.

In its sample, this clonotype was seen many times. One end of the junction fails to match germline, which may point to a read error. The chain employs TRBV12-3 or TRBV12-4 and TRBJ1-1; D unresolved. The CDR3 has 14 amino acids. CDR3 DNA sequence: TGCGCCAGCAGCTTGAAGGGCTTGAACACTGAAGCTTTCTTT. Protein sequence: CASSLKGLNTEAFF.

The chain joins TRBV7-9 to TRBJ1-3; D gene ambiguous. V was pared by 0 bases and J by 2 bases, with 8 bases between. The CDR3 has 15 residues. Germline loops: CDR1 SEHNR, CDR2 FQNEAQ (reference sequence). The CDR3 coding sequence is TGTGCCAGCAGCTTAGCGATCGGCGCTGGAAACACCATATATTTT. Translation gives CASSLAIGAGNTIYF.

This clonotype was detected a few times. The chain has TRBV3-1 and TRBJ2-2; 11 positions match TRBD2. Unmatched junction bases numbered 9, after V lost 8 bases and J lost 7 bases. The CDR3 consists of 15 residues. Germline V gene sequence: CDR1 LGHDT, CDR2 YNNKEL (reference sequence). This CDR3 is CASAPPGLAGGELFF. CDR3 in DNA: TGTGCCAGCGCCCCCCCCGGACTAGCGGGCGGGGAGCTGTTTTTT. The full variable domain, completed using reference TRBV3-1 and TRBJ2-2, is DTAVSQTPKYLVTQMGNDKSIKCEQNLGHDTMYWYKQDSKKFLKIMFSYNNKELIINETVPNRFSPKSPDKAHLNLHINSLELGDSAVYFCASAPPGLAGGELFFGEGSRLTVL.

Ten or more counts support this clonotype. This chain connects TRBV20-1 to TRBJ1-4; D possibly corresponds to TRBD1 (5 bases). Between the trimmed V and J ends, which lost 6 bases and 8 bases, there was a span of 16 bases. CDR1 and CDR2 (germline): DFQATT, SNEGSKA (reference sequence). This CDR3 contains 13 residues. DNA of the CDR3: TGCAGTGCCGAGGCAGGGCAGGAGGAAAAACTGTTTTTT. Residues: CSAEAGQEEKLFF.

The chain carries TRBV2 and TRBJ2-1; D could derive from TRBD1 or TRBD2 (6 bases each). Germline V CDR1 and CDR2: SNHLY, FYNNEI. Trimming shortened V by 10 bases and J by 1 base, and 14 bases separated the two germline ends. The CDR3 covers 14 residues. The CDR3 loop is CATSRDMSYNEQFF. CDR3 DNA: TGTGCCACTTCGCGGGACATGTCCTACAATGAGCAGTTCTTC.

This clonotype was picked up a small number of times. The chain employs TRBV29-1 and TRBJ2-5; possible D gene TRBD2, 6 bases. TRBJ2-1 explains the end of the DNA better; the J call may be wrong. The CDR3 is 13 residues long. Germline V CDR1 and CDR2: SQVTM, ANQGSEA. The CDR3: CSSGGEAGNEQFF. CDR3 nucleotides: TGCAGCTCGGGTGGGGAGGCGGGGAATGAGCAGTTCTTC.

The V call is TRBV12-3 or TRBV12-4, the J call TRBJ2-7, with TRBD1 matching over 8 bases. V lost 6 bases to trimming and J lost 5 bases; unmatched junction nucleotides: 6. The CDR3 is 13 amino acids. The DNA for the CDR3 is TGTGCCAGCAGCCCGGGACAGGTAAACGAGCAGTACTTC. Protein sequence: CASSPGQVNEQYF.

This clonotype was counted only a few times. The chain combines TRBV4-1 with TRBJ2-5, with a weak D call TRBD1 (8 bases). Near its end, the DNA agrees better with TRBJ2-1, so the J call may be wrong. Germline-derived CDR1 and CDR2 are MGHRA and YSYEKL. This CDR3 region has 15 residues. The CDR3, as DNA: TGCGCCAGCAGCCCAAGGTCACAGGGGGGGAATGAGCAGTTCTTC. This encodes CASSPRSQGGNEQFF.

The CDR3 nucleotides read TGTGCCAGCAGCTTAACCGGCGGGGGGCTGCGCGAGCAGTACTTC. Residues: CASSLTGGGLREQYF. V and J are TRBV7-3 and TRBJ2-7; 8 bases fit TRBD2. The CDR3 sequence is 15 residues long. Germline loops: CDR1 SGHTA, CDR2 FQGTGA. Trimming cost V 0 bases and J 6 bases; bases outside gene matches: 7.

The chain links TRBV27 to TRBJ1-4; D is uncertain. Germline values: CDR1 MNHEY, CDR2 SMNVEV (reference sequence). The CDR3 length is 13 residues. The V gene lost 3 bases and the J gene lost 5 bases, with 7 bases spanning the gap. The CDR3 coding sequence is TGTGCCAGCAGTTTCCGGGAGAATGAAAAACTGTTTTTT. Translated: CASSFRENEKLFF.

This clonotype has ten or more counts. The V gene is TRBV7-2, the J gene TRBJ1-4, with a tentative D call TRBD1 (6 bases). The CDR3 spans 14 residues. The V gene lost 4 bases and the J gene lost 6 bases, with 12 bases spanning the gap. In germline, CDR1 is SGHTA, CDR2 FQGNSA. The CDR3 region has the DNA TGTGCCAGCAGCTGGAACGGGGGCGATGAAAAACTGTTTTTT. Translating gives CASSWNGGDEKLFF.

The V call is TRBV7-3, the J call TRBJ2-7; TRBD1 aligns across 9 bases. V was clipped by 4 bases and J by 5 bases; unmatched bases: 6. This CDR3 is built from 14 residues. Germline CDR1 is SGHTA and CDR2 is FQGTGA. The CDR3 loop reads CASSSQDRGDEQYF. As DNA, the CDR3 is TGTGCCAGCAGCTCCCAGGACAGGGGCGACGAGCAGTACTTC.